Following are 13 T cell receptor beta chains from one sample sequenced in a study of cytomegalovirus exposure and HLA in healthy donors. The PCR contained 60 Vbeta and 13 Jbeta primers. TCRdb's table, derived via immunoSEQ multiplex PCR, lists solely in-frame clones and lacks some. This sample carries roughly 130,000 clones, 70% to 85% of them seen once, and the ten largest clones take 3%. Input material: PBMCs. These receptors were obtained from a woman aged 18-30 years in good health and CMV-seropositive.

The V gene is TRBV4-1, the J gene TRBJ2-6; possible D gene TRBD1, 6 bases. The germline V and J ends were trimmed by 0 bases and 0 bases, with 6 bases remaining between them. CDR1 is MGHRA and CDR2 is YSYEKL in the germline V gene. The CDR3 totals 16 residues. DNA of the CDR3: TGCGCCAGCAGCCAAGAGGGGGCCTCTGGGGCCAACGTCCTGACTTTC. Its protein product is CASSQEGASGANVLTF.

CDR3: CASSLNTPTEAFF. The CDR3 nucleotides are TGTGCCAGCAGCTTAAACACCCCCACTGAAGCTTTCTTT. The chain employs TRBV7-9 and TRBJ1-1; D remains ambiguous. Germline V gives CDR1 SEHNR, CDR2 FQNEAQ (reference sequence). Trimming shortened V by 2 bases and J by 4 bases, and 8 bases separated the two germline ends. This CDR3 has 13 residues. Combining the CDR3 with reference TRBV7-9 and TRBJ1-1 gives the whole variable domain DTGVSQNPRHKITKRGQNVTFRCDPISEHNRLYWYRQTLGQGPEFLTYFQNEAQLEKSRLLSDRFSAERPKGSFSTLEIQRTEQGDSAMYLCASSLNTPTEAFFGQGTRLTVV.

This clone has just one count. This sequence joins TRBV18 and TRBJ1-4; D not certain. Trimming removed 2 bases from V and 4 bases from J, with 11 bases in between. CDR3 length equals 15 residues. Germline CDR1 reads KGHSH; CDR2 reads LQKENI. CDR3: CASSPRGGINEKLFF. CDR3 bases: TGTGCCAGCTCACCAAGAGGCGGCATTAATGAAAAACTGTTTTTT.

The chain employs TRBV10-2 and TRBJ1-6; D gene ambiguous. Germline V lookup: CDR1 WSHSY, CDR2 SAAADI. The CDR3 loop spans 12 amino acids. V was shortened by 6 bases and J by 7 bases, with 7 bases between the two germline ends. As DNA, the CDR3 is TGCGCCAGCAGGGAGGCGAATTCACCCCTCCACTTT. Its translation: CASREANSPLHF.

This chain connects TRBV6-1 to TRBJ1-5, with D unresolved. The germline V gene has CDR1 MNHNS and CDR2 SASEGT. Trimming pared 0 bases from V and 7 bases from J, leaving 13 bases between. CDR3 size: 15 residues. CDR3 bases: TGTGCCAGCAGTGAAGCGCCCGGGTTTGAGCAGCCCCAGCATTTT. This translates into CASSEAPGFEQPQHF.

This clone was found a few times. The chain carries TRBV10-3 and TRBJ2-2; TRBD1 aligns across 8 bases. The V gene end was trimmed by 10 bases and the J gene end by 4 bases; junction bases not matched to a gene: 11. CDR3 length: 15 amino acids. Germline V gives CDR1 ENHRY, CDR2 SYGVKD. In DNA form, the CDR3 reads TGTGCCACCTTGGACAGGGAGGTGGCCACCGGGGAGCTGTTTTTT. Its translation is CATLDREVATGELFF.

The chain has TRBV10-3 and TRBJ1-1, with D possibly matching TRBD1 (6 bases). Germline V gene sequence: CDR1 ENHRY, CDR2 SYGVKD. The length of the CDR3 is 14 residues. V lost 0 bases and J 6 bases, leaving 11 bases between the germline ends. The chain's CDR3 is CAISESTGAAEAFF. The CDR3 DNA reads as TGTGCCATCAGTGAGTCGACAGGTGCCGCTGAAGCTTTCTTT.

This chain connects TRBV25-1 to TRBJ2-3; 7 bases fit TRBD2. Germline CDR1 is MGHDK and CDR2 is SYGVNS. Unmatched junction bases numbered 1, after V lost 1 base and J lost 0 bases. There are 15 residues in the CDR3. CDR3 loop: CASSELRGSTDTQYF. CDR3 bases: TGTGCCAGCAGTGAATTGCGGGGGAGCACAGATACGCAGTATTTT.

The V and J genes are TRBV10-1 and TRBJ2-7, with TRBD1 matching 9 bases. Germline V gene data show CDR1 as WNHNN and CDR2 as SYGVQD (reference sequence). This CDR3 contains 14 residues. J lost 5 bases, V lost 6 bases, and 8 bases had no gene match. CDR3 sequence (DNA): TGCGCCAGCAGGAGCCGGGACAGGGTCCACGAGCAGTACTTC. This translates into CASRSRDRVHEQYF.

In nucleotides, the CDR3 is TGTGCCAGCAGCTTGGGCGGGGGGAGCTCCTACAATGAGCAGTTCTTC. Its protein product is CASSLGGGSSYNEQFF. The genes are TRBV5-4 and TRBJ2-1; TRBD2 aligns across 8 bases. CDR3 size: 16 residues. V gave up 0 bases and J gave up 0 bases; unmatched junction bases: 2. Germline V lookup: CDR1 SGHNT, CDR2 YYREEE (reference sequence).

The rearrangement links TRBV2 to TRBJ1-2; TRBD1 matches 8 bases. V trimming: 8 bases; J trimming: 4 bases; junction bases outside the gene matches: 6. CDR3 length: 13 amino acids. The germline V gene encodes CDR1 SNHLY and CDR2 FYNNEI. The CDR3 sequence is CASARGRSYGYTF. In DNA, the CDR3 is TGTGCCAGCGCCAGGGGGCGTAGCTATGGCTACACCTTC.

For this clone: Because it lacks the conserved phenylalanine or tryptophan at the end, this CDR3 is likely a read error. Because the CDR3's place on the DNA is in doubt, the DNA is left out and the CDR3 is given as listed by TCRdb. The chain links TRBV11-2 to TRBJ1-1. Looked up from germline, CDR1 is SGHAT and CDR2 is FQNNGV. The CDR3 is 10 amino acids in total, end residues counted. The CDR3 spells CASSSLPLVS.

This clone is a singleton in its sample. V and J are TRBV9 and TRBJ2-5; TRBD1 matches 8 bases. The V gene end was trimmed by 3 bases and the J gene end by 6 bases; junction bases not matched to a gene: 4. In germline, CDR1 is SGDLS, CDR2 YYNGEE. The CDR3 extends over 13 amino acids. The CDR3 protein is CASSGTGWQTQYF. In DNA form, the CDR3 reads TGTGCCAGCAGCGGGACAGGGTGGCAGACCCAGTACTTC.